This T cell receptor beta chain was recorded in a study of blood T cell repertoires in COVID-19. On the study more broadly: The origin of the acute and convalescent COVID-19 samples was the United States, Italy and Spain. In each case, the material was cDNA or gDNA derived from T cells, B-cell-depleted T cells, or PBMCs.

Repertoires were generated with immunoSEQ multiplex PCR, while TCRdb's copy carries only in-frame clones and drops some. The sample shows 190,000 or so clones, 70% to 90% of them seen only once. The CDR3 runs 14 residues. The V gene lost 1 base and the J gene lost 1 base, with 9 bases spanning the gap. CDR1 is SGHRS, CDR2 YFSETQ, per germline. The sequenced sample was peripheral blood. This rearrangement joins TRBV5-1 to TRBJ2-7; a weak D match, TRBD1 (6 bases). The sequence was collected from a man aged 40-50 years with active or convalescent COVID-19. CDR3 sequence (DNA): TGCGCCAGCAGCTTGAACAGGGAGTCCTACGAGCAGTACTTC. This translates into CASSLNRESYEQYF.